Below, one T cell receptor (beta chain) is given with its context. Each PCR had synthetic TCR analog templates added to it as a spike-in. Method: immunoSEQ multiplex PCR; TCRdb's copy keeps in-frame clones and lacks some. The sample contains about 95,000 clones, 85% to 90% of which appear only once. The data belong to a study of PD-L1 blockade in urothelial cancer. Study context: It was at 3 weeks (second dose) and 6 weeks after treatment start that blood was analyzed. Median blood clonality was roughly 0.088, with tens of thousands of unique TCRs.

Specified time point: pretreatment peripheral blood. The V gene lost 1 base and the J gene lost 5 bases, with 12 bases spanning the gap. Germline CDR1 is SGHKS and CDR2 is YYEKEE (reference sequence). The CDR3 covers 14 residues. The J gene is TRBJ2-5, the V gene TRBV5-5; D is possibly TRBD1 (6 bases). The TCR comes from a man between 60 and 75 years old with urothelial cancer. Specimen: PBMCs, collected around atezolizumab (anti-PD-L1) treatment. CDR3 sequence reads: CASSLRQARETQYF. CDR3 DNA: TGTGCCAGCAGCTTGCGACAGGCTCGGGAGACCCAGTACTTC.